Presented here are 30 T cell receptor beta chains from one specimen sequenced in a study of cytomegalovirus exposure and HLA in healthy donors. The PCR employed 60 Vbeta primers together with 13 Jbeta primers. The assay was immunoSEQ multiplex PCR, and TCRdb's table has in-frame clones only and misses some. The sample holds some 150,000 clones, 77% seen once. Material: PBMCs. These receptors came from a man aged 25 to 40 in good health and CMV-seropositive.

V usage is TRBV27 and J usage is TRBJ2-7; TRBD1 matches 9 bases. Looked up from germline, CDR1 is MNHEY and CDR2 is SMNVEV (reference sequence). The CDR3 totals 13 residues. The J segment lost 2 bases and the V segment lost 9 bases, leaving 5 bases of the junction unmatched. The CDR3, as DNA: TGTGCCAGTTCCGGGACAGGGCCCTACGAGCAGTACTTC. This gives the protein CASSGTGPYEQYF.

The chain recombines TRBV6-1 with TRBJ2-1; D may be TRBD2 (7 bases). This CDR3 contains 14 residues. The germline gives CDR1 MNHNS, CDR2 SASEGT. Trimming shortened V by 6 bases and J by 5 bases, and 14 bases separated the two germline ends. The CDR3 reads CASRGGAFDNEQFF. In DNA, the CDR3 is TGTGCCAGCAGGGGGGGGGCGTTCGACAATGAGCAGTTCTTC.

The sample holds a few counts of this clone. The chain joins TRBV6-1 to TRBJ2-3; TRBD1 might be the D (5 bases). Germline V gene sequence: CDR1 MNHNS, CDR2 SASEGT. The CDR3 is made up of 13 amino acids. Trimming shortened V by 9 bases and J by 2 bases, and 12 bases separated the two germline ends. DNA for the CDR3: TGTGCCAGTCCCCCGGACACCACAGATACGCAGTATTTT. Encoded protein: CASPPDTTDTQYF.

A single count supports this clone. J is TRBJ1-6 and V is TRBV2; tentative D call: TRBD1 (5 bases). V shed 4 bases and J shed 9 bases, with 13 bases lying between them. The CDR3 extends over 14 amino acids. Germline values: CDR1 SNHLY, CDR2 FYNNEI. In nucleotides, the CDR3 is TGTGCCAGCAGTGCCACAGGCCCGCCTTCACCCCTCCACTTT. Residues: CASSATGPPSPLHF.

In DNA, the CDR3 is TGTGCCAGCAGCTTAGGGGAGGAGGCCTACGAGCAGTACTTC. Encoded protein: CASSLGEEAYEQYF. J is TRBJ2-7 and V is TRBV11-2, with D possibly matching TRBD2 (6 bases). The V end was cut by 1 base, the J end by 2 bases, with 9 bases between. There are 14 residues in the CDR3. CDR1 and CDR2 from the germline V gene are SGHAT and FQNNGV.

The V gene is TRBV5-1, the J gene TRBJ2-1; 10 bases line up with TRBD2. J gave up 3 bases and V 1 base, and 10 bases lay outside the gene matches. The CDR3 runs 18 residues. Germline V CDR1 and CDR2: SGHRS, YFSETQ. In DNA form, the CDR3 reads TGCGCCAGCAGCTTGCTTGCAGCGGGGGGGCCTATCTACAATGAGCAGTTCTTC. Encoded protein: CASSLLAAGGPIYNEQFF.

The chain uses TRBV6-4 and TRBJ2-7; no definite D call. The CDR3 covers 13 residues. The ends were cut back, 2 bases at V and 5 bases at J, with 10 bases in the middle. Looked up from germline, CDR1 is MRHNA and CDR2 is SNTAGT. The CDR3 DNA reads TGTGCCAGCAGTGACGGGCAGACCCACGAGCAGTACTTC. This encodes CASSDGQTHEQYF.

V usage is TRBV19 and J usage is TRBJ2-6; the D gene is possibly TRBD2 (6 bases). The CDR3 is 20 amino acids. With 3 bases removed from V and 0 bases from J, the gap between germline ends came to 21 bases. Germline V CDR1 and CDR2: LNHDA, SQIVND (reference sequence). CDR3 sequence (DNA): TGTGCCAGTAGTATGGGTAGTGGCCTGTGGCGGGACTCTGGGGCCAACGTCCTGACTTTC. Protein: CASSMGSGLWRDSGANVLTF. The variable domain in full, completed from reference TRBV19 and TRBJ2-6, reads DGGITQSPKYLFRKEGQNVTLSCEQNLNHDAMYWYRQDPGQGLRLIYYSQIVNDFQKGDIAEGYSVSREKKESFPLTVTSAQKNPTAFYLCASSMGSGLWRDSGANVLTFGAGSRLTVL.

The chain joins TRBV4-3 to TRBJ1-6; D remains unclear. Germline-derived CDR1 and CDR2 are LGHNA and YSLEER. The CDR3 is 12 residues long. V gave up 0 bases and J gave up 8 bases, with 2 bases separating them. CDR3 coding DNA: TGCGCCAGCAGCCAAGACTATTCACCCCTCCACTTT. This gives the protein CASSQDYSPLHF.

V and J are TRBV5-4 and TRBJ2-4; perhaps TRBD2 as D (7 bases). The germline V gene encodes CDR1 SGHNT and CDR2 YYREEE (reference sequence). This CDR3 spans 16 amino acids. The V and J ends lost 2 bases and 0 bases respectively, with 12 bases between them. For the CDR3, the DNA is TGTGCCAGCAGCTTCGGGGGGCGCCTAGCCAAAAACATTCAGTACTTC. Amino acids: CASSFGGRLAKNIQYF.

The J gene is TRBJ2-7, the V gene TRBV4-1; TRBD1 agrees at 11 bases. V gave up 3 bases and J gave up 5 bases; unmatched junction bases: 3. Germline-derived CDR1 and CDR2 are MGHRA and YSYEKL. The CDR3 spans 14 residues. CDR3 nucleotide sequence: TGCGCCAGCAGCCACCCGGGACAGGGGGACGAGCAGTACTTC. Protein product: CASSHPGQGDEQYF.

This clone came up a few times. The chain is built from TRBV10-3 and TRBJ1-6; 10 bases are a match to TRBD1. The trim removed 11 bases at V and 9 bases at J, leaving 7 bases unmatched. The CDR3 has 13 residues. Germline assignment: CDR1 ENHRY and CDR2 SYGVKD. CDR3 sequence (DNA): TGTGCCGCCAAGGGACAGGGGATTTCACCCCTCCACTTT. Amino acid sequence: CAAKGQGISPLHF.

This clone was found a few times. The rearrangement joins TRBV5-6 to TRBJ1-6; D ambiguous. Trimming pared 4 bases from V and 18 bases from J, leaving 17 bases between. Germline V gene data show CDR1 as SGHDT and CDR2 as YYEEEE. The CDR3 contains 12 residues. Here the CDR3 reads CASSAISPANHF. DNA of the CDR3: TGTGCCAGCAGCGCCATCTCACCCGCGAACCACTTT. Full variable domain (outside the CDR3, taken from reference TRBV5-6 and TRBJ1-6): DAGVTQSPTHLIKTRGQQVTLRCSPKSGHDTVSWYQQALGQGPQFIFQYYEEEERQRGNFPDRFSGHQFPNYSSELNVNALLLGDSALYLCASSAISPANHFGNGTRLTVT.

This clone was detected once. V is TRBV6-5 and J is TRBJ2-1, with a weak D call TRBD2 (6 bases). Trimming removed 0 bases at V and 6 bases at J, with 15 bases between. Germline V gene data show CDR1 as MNHEY and CDR2 as SVGAGI. CDR3 length: 16 amino acids. The CDR3 coding sequence is TGTGCCAGCAGTTACTCGGCGGGGCCCTACACCAATGAGCAGTTCTTC. Protein product: CASSYSAGPYTNEQFF.

In its sample, this clone was seen a few times. The chain combines TRBV4-3 with TRBJ1-3, with unresolved D. V lost 2 bases, J lost 3 bases, and 5 bases lay in between. The CDR3 has 13 residues. CDR1 is LGHNA, CDR2 YSLEER, per germline. CDR3 nucleotide sequence: TGCGCCAGCAGCCAATACTATGGAAACACCATATATTTT. It codes for CASSQYYGNTIYF.

The chain joins TRBV27 to TRBJ2-7; D is possibly TRBD1 (6 bases). From germline, CDR1 is MNHEY and CDR2 SMNVEV (reference sequence). Deletions cut 2 bases from V and 2 bases from J, with 13 bases between. The CDR3 length is 15 residues. Here the CDR3 reads CASSLNGGLTYEQYF. The CDR3, as DNA: TGTGCCAGCAGTTTAAATGGGGGCCTAACCTACGAGCAGTACTTC.

Turning to this clone: The sample carries other DNA sequences with the same CDR3. The J gene is TRBJ2-7, the V gene TRBV28; TRBD1 might be the D (5 bases). V lost 3 bases and J 2 bases, leaving 8 bases between the germline ends. Germline loops: CDR1 MDHEN, CDR2 SYDVKM. This CDR3 comprises 13 residues. The CDR3 DNA follows: TGTGCCAGCAGTTTGGGCAGGGCCTACGAGCAGTACTTC. As protein: CASSLGRAYEQYF.

The rearrangement uses TRBV5-1 and TRBJ2-5, with D perhaps matching TRBD2 (5 bases). Germline assignment: CDR1 SGHRS and CDR2 YFSETQ. The CDR3 length is 13 residues. Trimming cost V 0 bases and J 8 bases, with 11 bases left between them. CDR3 in amino acids: CASSLAAAQTQYF. As DNA, the CDR3 is TGCGCCAGCAGCTTGGCAGCGGCCCAAACCCAGTACTTC.

The count of this clone is one. V and J are TRBV7-9 and TRBJ2-7, with a tentative D call TRBD1 (6 bases). CDR1 SEHNR and CDR2 FQNEAQ come from the germline V gene (reference sequence). V was clipped by 1 base and J by 0 bases, with 7 bases between them. This CDR3 comprises 14 residues. For the CDR3, the DNA is TGTGCCAGCAGCTTAGAAGGGGGCTCCTACGAGCAGTACTTC. This gives the protein CASSLEGGSYEQYF.

The chain carries TRBV5-4 and TRBJ2-1; D is ambiguous. Germline CDR1 reads SGHNT; CDR2 reads YYREEE (reference sequence). V shed 2 bases and J shed 5 bases, with 8 bases lying between them. The CDR3 totals 13 residues. The CDR3 protein is CASSFEVDNEQFF. CDR3 coding DNA: TGTGCCAGCAGCTTCGAGGTCGACAATGAGCAGTTCTTC. The variable domain in full, with the rest retrieved from reference TRBV5-4 and TRBJ2-1, is ETGVTQSPTHLIKTRGQQVTLRCSSQSGHNTVSWYQQALGQGPQFIFQYYREEENGRGNFPPRFSGLQFPNYSSELNVNALELDDSALYLCASSFEVDNEQFFGPGTRLTVL.

The chain uses TRBV6-5 and TRBJ2-7; D may be TRBD1 (6 bases). CDR1 is MNHEY, CDR2 SVGAGI, per germline. The CDR3 spans 14 residues. V was trimmed by 0 bases and J by 3 bases, leaving 9 bases between them. The CDR3 here is CASSYSTRGYEQYF. In DNA, the CDR3 is TGTGCCAGCAGTTACTCGACCAGGGGCTACGAGCAGTACTTC.

The J gene is TRBJ2-3, the V gene TRBV5-4; D remains ambiguous. Trimming removed 0 bases from V and 1 base from J, with 9 bases in between. Per germline, CDR1 SGHNT and CDR2 YYREEE (reference sequence). This CDR3 comprises 15 residues. In DNA, the CDR3 is TGTGCCAGCAGCTTGGCTACCCAGGGCACAGATACGCAGTATTTT. This translates into CASSLATQGTDTQYF.

This chain connects TRBV7-4 to TRBJ1-5; D possibly corresponds to TRBD1 (5 bases). The CDR3 covers 17 residues. Germline V gene sequence: CDR1 SGHVT, CDR2 SQSDAQ. V was trimmed by 5 bases and J by 3 bases, leaving 20 bases between them. This CDR3 reads CASSPRSLLQDNQPQHF. CDR3 DNA: TGTGCCAGCAGCCCACGATCTCTTCTACAGGACAATCAGCCCCAGCATTTT.

This chain links TRBV5-1 with TRBJ1-5; 8 bases are a match to TRBD1. The CDR3 covers 14 residues. V gave up 4 bases and J gave up 6 bases; unmatched junction bases: 6. Germline V gene sequence: CDR1 SGHRS, CDR2 YFSETQ. The DNA of the CDR3 is TGCGCCAGCAGCGACAGGGGTGGTGGTCAGCCCCAGCATTTT. It specifies CASSDRGGGQPQHF. The variable domain in full, completed from reference TRBV5-1 and TRBJ1-5, reads KAGVTQTPRYLIKTRGQQVTLSCSPISGHRSVSWYQQTPGQGLQFLFEYFSETQRNKGNFPGRFSGRQFSNSRSEMNVSTLELGDSALYLCASSDRGGGQPQHFGDGTRLSIL.

A few counts support this clone. The J gene is TRBJ2-7, the V gene TRBV2, with D possibly TRBD2 on 5 matching bases. V lost 3 bases and J 3 bases, leaving 9 bases between the germline ends. The CDR3 has 13 amino acids. Germline lookup yields CDR1 SNHLY and CDR2 FYNNEI. CDR3 bases: TGTGCCAGCAGTGAGAGGGCAGGCTACGAGCAGTACTTC. Amino acids: CASSERAGYEQYF.

V gene TRBV19 combines with J gene TRBJ1-5; 8 bases are shared with TRBD1. Trimming cost V 6 bases and J 5 bases; bases outside gene matches: 3. The CDR3 length is 13 residues. The germline gives CDR1 LNHDA, CDR2 SQIVND (reference sequence). The CDR3 DNA reads TGTGCCAGTAGCGGACAGGGCCATCAGCCCCAGCATTTT. Translated, it gives CASSGQGHQPQHF.

The chain recombines TRBV2 with TRBJ2-1; 13 positions match TRBD2. V lost 6 bases, J lost 8 bases, and 7 bases stayed unmatched. This CDR3 has 15 residues. Germline CDR1 SNHLY, CDR2 FYNNEI. CDR3 sequence reads: CASRPGLAGTHEQFF. CDR3 nucleotide sequence: TGTGCCAGCAGGCCGGGACTAGCGGGGACCCATGAGCAGTTCTTC.

As regards this clone: A read error may produce the germline difference seen at one junction end. This rearrangement joins TRBV30 to TRBJ2-7; 7 bases fit TRBD1. The germline V gene has CDR1 GTSNPN and CDR2 SVGIG (reference sequence). The CDR3 loop spans 11 amino acids. The CDR3 coding sequence is TGTGCCTGGTACTCGGGCCCGGGACAGTCGTTT. Translating it yields CAWYSGPGQSF.

The chain links TRBV5-1 to TRBJ1-4, with TRBD1 matching 7 bases. The germline V gene encodes CDR1 SGHRS and CDR2 YFSETQ. The CDR3 spans 13 residues. J gave up 8 bases and V 0 bases, and 1 base lay outside the gene matches. CDR3: CASSLVQGEKLFF. CDR3 coding DNA: TGCGCCAGCAGCTTGGTACAGGGGGAAAAACTGTTTTTT.

In its sample, this clone was seen a few times. The chain uses TRBV7-9 and TRBJ2-1; D might be TRBD1 (6 bases). With 5 bases removed from V and 6 bases from J, the gap between germline ends came to 17 bases. The CDR3 has 15 amino acids. Germline V lookup: CDR1 SEHNR, CDR2 FQNEAQ (reference sequence). The CDR3 region has the DNA TGTGCCAGCAGCATGACACAGGGATGGATCAATGAGCAGTTCTTC. Translated, it gives CASSMTQGWINEQFF.